A selection of T cell receptor beta chains follows, all from one sample in a study of patients and donors after allogeneic stem cell transplantation. TCRdb redid the calling of the RT-PCR reads with MiXCR, one entry per CDR3 protein. The table shows 800,000 to 1,000,000 distinct CDR3 sequences, with more than 15% occurring only once. Source material: blood, either unsorted or a sorted T cell fraction (not recorded which). Receptor source: a human donor who was either an allogeneic HSCT recipient or a stem cell or donor lymphocyte infusion donor (not recorded which). It is not recorded whose cells these are; they may come from a transplant donor. CDR3s include the opening cysteine and the closing phenylalanine or tryptophan. The order of the fields is J gene, V gene, clone size, D gene, CDR3 protein, CDR3 DNA. D genes are given only for firm matches. Clone size is not always given. Where it is, it says once, few, many or a class for expanded clones.

j_gene: TRBJ2-7
v_gene: TRBV6-1
abundance: few
d_gene: TRBD1
CDR3aa: CASSEDLAGGYEQYF
CDR3nt: TGTGCCAGCAGTGAAGACTTGGCAGGGGGATACGAGCAGTACTTC

j_gene: TRBJ2-1
v_gene: TRBV20-1
abundance: few
d_gene: .
CDR3aa: CSARGPYQFF
CDR3nt: TGCAGTGCTAGAGGCCCCTACCAGTTCTTC

j_gene: TRBJ2-7
v_gene: TRBV2
abundance: .
d_gene: .
CDR3aa: CASDLVNEQYF
CDR3nt: TGTGCCAGCGACCTGGTCAACGAGCAGTACTTC

j_gene: TRBJ1-6
v_gene: TRBV9
abundance: .
d_gene: .
CDR3aa: CASSAPGREGSPLHF
CDR3nt: TGTGCCAGCAGCGCGCCAGGGAGAGAGGGTTCACCCCTCCACTTT

j_gene: TRBJ1-2
v_gene: TRBV4-2
abundance: few
d_gene: .
CDR3aa: CASSQFPRGASYGYTF
CDR3nt: TGTGCCAGCAGCCAATTCCCACGGGGGGCGAGCTATGGCTACACCTTC

j_gene: TRBJ2-2
v_gene: TRBV6-5
abundance: .
d_gene: .
CDR3aa: CASSYISAYTGELFF
CDR3nt: TGTGCCAGCAGTTACATTAGCGCGTACACCGGGGAGCTGTTTTTT

j_gene: TRBJ1-4
v_gene: TRBV15
abundance: .
d_gene: .
CDR3aa: CATSRGRAQRRVEKLFF
CDR3nt: TGTGCCACCAGCAGAGGGAGGGCCCAACGGCGGGTTGAAAAACTGTTTTTT

j_gene: TRBJ2-2
v_gene: TRBV11-3
abundance: .
d_gene: TRBD2
CDR3aa: CASSLVLLAANTGELFF
CDR3nt: TGTGCCAGCAGCTTAGTTCTGCTAGCGGCTAACACCGGGGAGCTGTTTTTT

j_gene: TRBJ1-2
v_gene: TRBV28
abundance: few
d_gene: TRBD1
CDR3aa: CASRAGTGRYGYTF
CDR3nt: TGTGCCAGCAGAGCCGGGACAGGGCGTTATGGCTACACCTTC

j_gene: TRBJ2-1
v_gene: TRBV12-3/TRBV12-4
abundance: few
d_gene: .
CDR3aa: CASSLRLSYNEQFF
CDR3nt: TGTGCCAGCAGTTTACGACTGTCCTACAATGAGCAGTTCTTC

j_gene: TRBJ1-3
v_gene: TRBV6-1
abundance: .
d_gene: .
CDR3aa: CASSVGPGNTIYF
CDR3nt: TGTGCCAGCAGTGTGGGGCCTGGAAACACCATATATTTT

j_gene: TRBJ2-2
v_gene: TRBV5-5
abundance: .
d_gene: .
CDR3aa: CASSLSGRDTGELFF
CDR3nt: TGTGCCAGCAGCTTATCGGGACGGGACACCGGGGAGCTGTTTTTT

j_gene: TRBJ1-1
v_gene: TRBV20-1
abundance: few
d_gene: TRBD1
CDR3aa: CSFTGVEAFF
CDR3nt: TGCAGTTTCACAGGGGTTGAAGCTTTCTTT

j_gene: TRBJ1-5
v_gene: TRBV6-2/TRBV6-3
abundance: few
d_gene: .
CDR3aa: CASSYSRNGDQPQHF
CDR3nt: TGTGCCAGCAGTTACTCCCGGAATGGAGATCAGCCCCAGCATTTT

j_gene: TRBJ1-2
v_gene: TRBV9
abundance: few
d_gene: .
CDR3aa: CASSVGSEVYGYTF
CDR3nt: TGTGCCAGCAGCGTAGGTTCAGAAGTATATGGCTACACCTTC

j_gene: TRBJ1-2
v_gene: TRBV12-3/TRBV12-4
abundance: few
d_gene: .
CDR3aa: CASRVTDNYGYTF
CDR3nt: TGTGCCAGCAGGGTGACAGACAACTATGGCTACACCTTC